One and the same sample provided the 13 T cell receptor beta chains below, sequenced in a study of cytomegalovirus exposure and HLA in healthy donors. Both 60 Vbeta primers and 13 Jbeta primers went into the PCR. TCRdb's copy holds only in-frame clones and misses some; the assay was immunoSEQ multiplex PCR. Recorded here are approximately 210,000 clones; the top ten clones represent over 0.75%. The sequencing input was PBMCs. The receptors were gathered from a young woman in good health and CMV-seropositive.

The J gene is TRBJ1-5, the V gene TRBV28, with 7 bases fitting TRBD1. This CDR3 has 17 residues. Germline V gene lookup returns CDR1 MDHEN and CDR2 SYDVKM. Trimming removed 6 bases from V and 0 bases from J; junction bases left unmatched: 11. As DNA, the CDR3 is TGTGCCAGCAGCTCGACAGGGACAGAGTATAGCAATCAGCCCCAGCATTTT. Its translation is CASSSTGTEYSNQPQHF.

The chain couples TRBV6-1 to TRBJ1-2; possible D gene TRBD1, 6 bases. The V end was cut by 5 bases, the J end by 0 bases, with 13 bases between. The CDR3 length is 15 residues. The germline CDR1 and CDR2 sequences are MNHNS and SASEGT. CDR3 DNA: TGTGCCAGCAGTTTCCCCGGGACACCTAACTATGGCTACACCTTC. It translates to CASSFPGTPNYGYTF.

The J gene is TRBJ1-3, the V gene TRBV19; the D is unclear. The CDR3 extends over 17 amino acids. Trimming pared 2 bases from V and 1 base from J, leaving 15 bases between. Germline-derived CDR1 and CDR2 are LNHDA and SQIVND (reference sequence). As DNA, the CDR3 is TGTGCCAGTAGTATACTAACCTTAGGAGAGTCTGGAAACACCATATATTTT. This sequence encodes CASSILTLGESGNTIYF.

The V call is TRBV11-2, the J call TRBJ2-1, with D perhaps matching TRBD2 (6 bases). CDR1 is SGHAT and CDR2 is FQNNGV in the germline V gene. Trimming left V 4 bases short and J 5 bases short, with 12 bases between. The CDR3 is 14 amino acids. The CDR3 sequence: CASSWAGPNNEQFF. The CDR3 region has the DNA TGTGCCAGCAGCTGGGCGGGGCCCAACAATGAGCAGTTCTTC.

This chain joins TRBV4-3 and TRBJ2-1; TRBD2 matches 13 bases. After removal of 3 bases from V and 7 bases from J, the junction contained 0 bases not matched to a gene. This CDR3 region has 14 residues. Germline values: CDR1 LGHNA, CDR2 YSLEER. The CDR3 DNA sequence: TGCGCCAGCAGCCAGGGACTAGCGGGGAATGAGCAGTTCTTC. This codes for CASSQGLAGNEQFF.

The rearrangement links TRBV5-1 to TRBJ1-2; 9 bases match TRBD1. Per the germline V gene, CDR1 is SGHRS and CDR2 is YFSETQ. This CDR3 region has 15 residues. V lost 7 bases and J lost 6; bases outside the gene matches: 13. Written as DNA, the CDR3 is TGCGCCAGCCGCACGAGGGCGGGACAGGGCGATGGCTACACCTTC. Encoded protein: CASRTRAGQGDGYTF.

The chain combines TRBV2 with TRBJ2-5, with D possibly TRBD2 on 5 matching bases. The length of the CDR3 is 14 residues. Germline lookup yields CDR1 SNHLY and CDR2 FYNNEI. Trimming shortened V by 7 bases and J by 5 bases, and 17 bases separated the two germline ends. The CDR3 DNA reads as TGTGCCAGCATTCTGCGGGCCCTAGGGGAGACCCAGTACTTC. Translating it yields CASILRALGETQYF. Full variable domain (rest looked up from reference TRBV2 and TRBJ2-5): EPEVTQTPSHQVTQMGQEVILRCVPISNHLYFYWYRQILGQKVEFLVSFYNNEISEKSEIFDDQFSVERPDGSNFTLKIRSTKLEDSAMYFCASILRALGETQYFGPGTRLLVL.

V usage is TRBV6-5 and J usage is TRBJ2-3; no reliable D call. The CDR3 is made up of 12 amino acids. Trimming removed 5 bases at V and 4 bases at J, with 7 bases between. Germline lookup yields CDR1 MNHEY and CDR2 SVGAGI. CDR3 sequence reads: CASSPNSDTQYF. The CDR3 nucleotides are TGTGCCAGCAGTCCTAACTCAGATACGCAGTATTTT.

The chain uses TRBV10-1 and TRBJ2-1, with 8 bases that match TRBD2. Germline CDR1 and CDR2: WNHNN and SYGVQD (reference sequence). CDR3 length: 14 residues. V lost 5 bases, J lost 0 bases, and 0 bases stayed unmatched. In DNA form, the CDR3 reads TGCGCCAGCAGTAGCGGGAGCTCCTACAATGAGCAGTTCTTC. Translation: CASSSGSSYNEQFF.

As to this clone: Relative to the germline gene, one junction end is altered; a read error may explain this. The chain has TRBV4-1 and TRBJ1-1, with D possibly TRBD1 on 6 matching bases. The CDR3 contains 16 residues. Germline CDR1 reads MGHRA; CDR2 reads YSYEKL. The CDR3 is CASSQYFSTGNTEALF. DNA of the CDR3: TGCGCCAGCAGCCAATACTTCTCAACAGGGAACACTGAAGCTCTCTTT.

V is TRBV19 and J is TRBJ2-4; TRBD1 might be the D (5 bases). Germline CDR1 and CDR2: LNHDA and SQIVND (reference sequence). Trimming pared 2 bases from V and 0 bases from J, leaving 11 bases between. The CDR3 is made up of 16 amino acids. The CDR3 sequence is CASSIPRQLAKNIQYF. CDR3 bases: TGTGCCAGTAGTATACCCCGACAGCTAGCCAAAAACATTCAGTACTTC.

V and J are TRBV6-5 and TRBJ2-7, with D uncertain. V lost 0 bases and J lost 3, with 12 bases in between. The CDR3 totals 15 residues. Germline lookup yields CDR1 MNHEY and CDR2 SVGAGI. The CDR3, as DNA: TGTGCCAGCAGTTACTCGGGCCTTTCTGGCTACGAGCAGTACTTC. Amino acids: CASSYSGLSGYEQYF.

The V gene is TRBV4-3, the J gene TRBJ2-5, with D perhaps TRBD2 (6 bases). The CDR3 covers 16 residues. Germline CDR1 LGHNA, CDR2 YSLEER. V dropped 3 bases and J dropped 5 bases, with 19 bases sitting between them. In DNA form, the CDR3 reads TGCGCCAGCAGCCAGGGCCGGAAACTGGCGGGGGAGACCCAGTACTTC. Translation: CASSQGRKLAGETQYF.